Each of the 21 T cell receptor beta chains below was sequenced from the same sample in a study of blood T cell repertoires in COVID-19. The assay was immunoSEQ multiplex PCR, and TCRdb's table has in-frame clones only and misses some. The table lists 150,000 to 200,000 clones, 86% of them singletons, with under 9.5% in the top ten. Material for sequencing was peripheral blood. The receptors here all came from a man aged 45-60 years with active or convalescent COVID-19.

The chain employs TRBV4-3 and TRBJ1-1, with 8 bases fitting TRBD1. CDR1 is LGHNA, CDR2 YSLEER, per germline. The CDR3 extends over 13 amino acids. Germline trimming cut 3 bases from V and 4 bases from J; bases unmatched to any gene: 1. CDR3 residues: CASSHQGATEAFF. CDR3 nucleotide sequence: TGCGCCAGCAGCCACCAGGGGGCCACTGAAGCTTTCTTT.

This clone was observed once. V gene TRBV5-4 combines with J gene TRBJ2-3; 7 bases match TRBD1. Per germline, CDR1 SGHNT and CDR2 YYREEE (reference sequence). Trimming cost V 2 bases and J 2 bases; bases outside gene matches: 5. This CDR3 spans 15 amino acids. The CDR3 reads CASSFQQGTTDTQYF. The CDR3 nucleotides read TGTGCCAGCAGCTTCCAACAGGGGACCACAGATACGCAGTATTTT.

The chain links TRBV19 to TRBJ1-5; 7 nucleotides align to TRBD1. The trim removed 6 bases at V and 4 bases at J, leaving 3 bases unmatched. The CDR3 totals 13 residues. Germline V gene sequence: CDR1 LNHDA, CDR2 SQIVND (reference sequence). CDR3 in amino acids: CASRRDSNQPQHF. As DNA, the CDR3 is TGTGCCAGTAGAAGGGACAGTAATCAGCCCCAGCATTTT.

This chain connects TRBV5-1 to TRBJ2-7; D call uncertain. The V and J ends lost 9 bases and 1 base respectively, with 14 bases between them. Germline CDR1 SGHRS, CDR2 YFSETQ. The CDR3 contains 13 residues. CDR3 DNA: TGCGCCACATCGAAGCTCGATTCCTACGAGCAGTACTTC. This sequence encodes CATSKLDSYEQYF.

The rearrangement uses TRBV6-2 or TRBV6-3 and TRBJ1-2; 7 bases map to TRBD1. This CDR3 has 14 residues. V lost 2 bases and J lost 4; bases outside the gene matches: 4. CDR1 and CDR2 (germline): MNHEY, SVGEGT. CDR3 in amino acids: CASSYVRDSYGYTF. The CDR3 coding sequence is TGTGCCAGCAGTTACGTCCGGGACAGCTATGGCTACACCTTC.

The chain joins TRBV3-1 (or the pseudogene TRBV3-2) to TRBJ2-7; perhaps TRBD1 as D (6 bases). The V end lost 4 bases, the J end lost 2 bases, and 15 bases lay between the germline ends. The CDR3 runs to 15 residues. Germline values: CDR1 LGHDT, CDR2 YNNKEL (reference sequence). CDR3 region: CASSRLPRGTYEQYF. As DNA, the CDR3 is TGTGCCAGCAGCCGACTACCAAGGGGGACCTACGAGCAGTACTTC.

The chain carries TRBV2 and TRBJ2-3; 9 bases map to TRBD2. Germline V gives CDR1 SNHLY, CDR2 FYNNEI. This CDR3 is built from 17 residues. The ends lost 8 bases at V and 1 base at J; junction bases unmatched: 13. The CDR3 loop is CASLLEGVAGGTDTQYF. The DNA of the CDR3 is TGTGCCAGCCTCCTTGAGGGAGTAGCGGGGGGCACAGATACGCAGTATTTT.

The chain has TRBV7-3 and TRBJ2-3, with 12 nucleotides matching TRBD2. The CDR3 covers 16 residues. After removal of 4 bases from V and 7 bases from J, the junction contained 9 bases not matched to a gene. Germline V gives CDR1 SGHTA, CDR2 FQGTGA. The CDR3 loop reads CASSSETSGGIHTQYF. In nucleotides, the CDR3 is TGTGCCAGCAGCTCCGAGACTAGCGGGGGTATTCATACGCAGTATTTT.

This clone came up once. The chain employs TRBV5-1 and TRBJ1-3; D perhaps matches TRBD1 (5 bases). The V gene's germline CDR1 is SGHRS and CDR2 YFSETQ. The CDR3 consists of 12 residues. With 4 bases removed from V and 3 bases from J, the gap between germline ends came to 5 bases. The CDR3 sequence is CASSDSGNTIYF. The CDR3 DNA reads TGCGCCAGCAGCGACAGTGGAAACACCATATATTTT.

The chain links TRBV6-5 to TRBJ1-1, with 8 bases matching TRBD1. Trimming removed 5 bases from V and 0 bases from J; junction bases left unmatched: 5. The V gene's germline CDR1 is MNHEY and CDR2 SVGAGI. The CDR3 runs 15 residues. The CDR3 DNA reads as TGTGCCAGCAGTCCTTCGACAGGGGTGAACACTGAAGCTTTCTTT. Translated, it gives CASSPSTGVNTEAFF.

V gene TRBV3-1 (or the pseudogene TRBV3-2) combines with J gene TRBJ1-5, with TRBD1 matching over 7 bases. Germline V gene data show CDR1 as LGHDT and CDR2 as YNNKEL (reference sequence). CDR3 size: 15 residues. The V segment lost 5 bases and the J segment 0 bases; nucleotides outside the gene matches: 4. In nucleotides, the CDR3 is TGTGCCAGCAGCAAGACAGGGAATAGCAATCAGCCCCAGCATTTT. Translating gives CASSKTGNSNQPQHF.

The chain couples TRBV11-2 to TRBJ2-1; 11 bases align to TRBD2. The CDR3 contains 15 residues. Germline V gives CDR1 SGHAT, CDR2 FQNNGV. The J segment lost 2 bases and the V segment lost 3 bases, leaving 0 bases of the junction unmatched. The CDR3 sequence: CASSLGLAAYNEQFF. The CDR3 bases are TGTGCCAGCAGCTTGGGACTAGCGGCCTACAATGAGCAGTTCTTC.

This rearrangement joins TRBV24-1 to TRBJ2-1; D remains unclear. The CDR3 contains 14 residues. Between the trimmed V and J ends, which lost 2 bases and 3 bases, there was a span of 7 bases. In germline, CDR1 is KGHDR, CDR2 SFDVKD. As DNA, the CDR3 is TGTGCCACCAGTGATTCACACAGCTACAATGAGCAGTTCTTC. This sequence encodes CATSDSHSYNEQFF.

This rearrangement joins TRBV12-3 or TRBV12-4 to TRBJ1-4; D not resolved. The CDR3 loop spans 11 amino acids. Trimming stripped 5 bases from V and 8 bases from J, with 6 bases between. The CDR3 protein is CASSQYEKLFF. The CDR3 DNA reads TGTGCCAGCAGTCAGTACGAAAAACTGTTTTTT.

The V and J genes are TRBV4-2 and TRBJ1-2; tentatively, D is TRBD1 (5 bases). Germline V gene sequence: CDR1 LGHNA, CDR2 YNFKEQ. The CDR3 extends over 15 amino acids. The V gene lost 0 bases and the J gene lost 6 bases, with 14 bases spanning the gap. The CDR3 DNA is TGTGCCAGCAGCCAAGAGTGGCAGGGTCTCGATGGCTACACCTTC. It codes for CASSQEWQGLDGYTF.

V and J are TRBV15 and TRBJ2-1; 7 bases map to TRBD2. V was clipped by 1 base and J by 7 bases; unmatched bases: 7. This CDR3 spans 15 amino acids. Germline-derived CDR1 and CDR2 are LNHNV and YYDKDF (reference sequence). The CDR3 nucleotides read TGTGCCACCAGCAGAGTTACGGGGGGAGGGAATGAGCAGTTCTTC. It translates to CATSRVTGGGNEQFF.

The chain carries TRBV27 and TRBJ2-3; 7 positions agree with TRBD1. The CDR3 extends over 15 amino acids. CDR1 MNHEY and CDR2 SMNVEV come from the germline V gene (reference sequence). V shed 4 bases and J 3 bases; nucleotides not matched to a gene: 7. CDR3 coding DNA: TGTGCCAGCAGTTGGACAGGCGAGGGGACAGATACGCAGTATTTT. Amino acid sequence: CASSWTGEGTDTQYF.

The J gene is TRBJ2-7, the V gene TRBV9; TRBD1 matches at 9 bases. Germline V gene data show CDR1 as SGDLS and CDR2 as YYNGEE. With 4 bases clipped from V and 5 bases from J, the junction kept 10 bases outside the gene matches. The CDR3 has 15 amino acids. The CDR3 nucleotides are TGTGCCAGCAGCAGACAAACAGGGGGCGGGGACGAGCAGTACTTC. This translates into CASSRQTGGGDEQYF.

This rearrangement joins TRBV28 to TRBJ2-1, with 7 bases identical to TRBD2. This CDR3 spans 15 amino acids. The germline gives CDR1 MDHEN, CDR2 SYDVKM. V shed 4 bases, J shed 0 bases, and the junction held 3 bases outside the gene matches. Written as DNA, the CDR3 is TGTGCCAGCAGTTCCGGGACTAACTCCTACAATGAGCAGTTCTTC. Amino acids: CASSSGTNSYNEQFF.

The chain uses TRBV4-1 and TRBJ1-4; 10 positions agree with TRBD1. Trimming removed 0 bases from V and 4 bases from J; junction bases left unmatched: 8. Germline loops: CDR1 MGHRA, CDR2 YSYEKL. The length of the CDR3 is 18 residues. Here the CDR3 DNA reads TGCGCCAGCAGCCAAGAGAGACAGGGGGCCGCCTTTAATGAAAAACTGTTTTTT. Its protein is CASSQERQGAAFNEKLFF.

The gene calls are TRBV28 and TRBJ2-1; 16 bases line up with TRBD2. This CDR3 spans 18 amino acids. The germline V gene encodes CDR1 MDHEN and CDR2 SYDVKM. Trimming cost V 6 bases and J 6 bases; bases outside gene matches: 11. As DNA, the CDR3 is TGTGCCAGCAGCTTGCCGGGACTAGCGGGAGGGCCCGGCAATGAGCAGTTCTTC. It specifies CASSLPGLAGGPGNEQFF.